These 10 T cell receptor beta chains originate from one sample sequenced in a study of T-cell reconstitution after alpha-beta-depleted transplantation in children. For TCRbeta, the library was prepared with unique molecular identifiers. Each CDR3 protein is one row after TCRdb ran MiXCR on the PCR reads. The repertoire has 90,000 to 100,000 distinct CDR3 sequences, about 25% of them found once; the top ten carry about 20%. The material sequenced was PBMCs, taken before TCRalphabeta/CD19-depleted stem cell transplant. The source is a boy younger than 10 with acute lymphoblastic leukemia, due to receive a stem cell transplant.

The CDR3 DNA reads as TGTGCCAGCAGCCAAGTTCCTCCGGGGGTTCCCACCGGGGAGCTGTTTTTT. This translates into CASSQVPPGVPTGELFF. The V gene is TRBV14, the J gene TRBJ2-2, with a possible D match to TRBD2 (6 bases). V lost 1 base to trimming and J lost 4 bases, with 16 bases between them. Per the germline V gene, CDR1 is SGHDN and CDR2 is FVKESK. The CDR3 has 17 amino acids.

This clonotype was seen a few times. The chain is built from TRBV5-1 and TRBJ2-1, with a tentative D call TRBD2 (6 bases). This CDR3 spans 16 amino acids. The V end was cut by 4 bases, the J end by 9 bases, with 23 bases between. Germline V gives CDR1 SGHRS, CDR2 YFSETQ. The CDR3 DNA follows: TGCGCCAGCAGCGTGGCAGGAGGTGGGCTAGCGAGTGAGCAGTTCTTC. Translation: CASSVAGGGLASEQFF.

In this sample, this clonotype turned up a few times. The V call is TRBV11-1, the J call TRBJ2-3; tentatively, D is TRBD2 (6 bases). Trimming took off 5 bases at V and 8 bases at J, with 20 bases between the two ends. CDR3 length: 15 amino acids. CDR1 is SGHAT, CDR2 FQDESV, per germline (reference sequence). The CDR3 region has the DNA TGTGCCAGCAGCCTTAGCGGAGTAACTCCAGTTACGCAGTATTTT. This encodes CASSLSGVTPVTQYF.

The rearrangement uses TRBV7-3 and TRBJ2-7; D possibly corresponds to TRBD1 (5 bases). Trimming removed 1 base from V and 3 bases from J, with 10 bases in between. The CDR3 consists of 14 residues. Germline V gives CDR1 SGHTA, CDR2 FQGTGA. The DNA of the CDR3 is TGTGCCAGCAGCTTAAATTACCAGGGCTACGAGCAGTACTTC. The encoded protein is CASSLNYQGYEQYF.

The J gene is TRBJ2-7, the V gene TRBV5-1; 11 bases match TRBD1. The CDR3 consists of 17 residues. V trimming: 0 bases; J trimming: 2 bases; junction bases outside the gene matches: 7. Per germline, CDR1 SGHRS and CDR2 YFSETQ. Written as DNA, the CDR3 is TGCGCCAGCAGCTTGGACGGGTCGGGACAGGGGGCCTACGAGCAGTACTTC. Translating it yields CASSLDGSGQGAYEQYF.

This chain uses TRBV5-1 with TRBJ2-3, with a possible D match to TRBD1 (6 bases). Germline CDR1 SGHRS, CDR2 YFSETQ. V lost 5 bases and J lost 6, with 22 bases in between. The CDR3 loop spans 16 amino acids. CDR3 bases: TGCGCCAGCAGTAGAGCCTCGGACAGCGGTCCGGATACGCAGTATTTT. Protein product: CASSRASDSGPDTQYF. Complete variable domain (other parts from reference TRBV5-1 and TRBJ2-3): KAGVTQTPRYLIKTRGQQVTLSCSPISGHRSVSWYQQTPGQGLQFLFEYFSETQRNKGNFPGRFSGRQFSNSRSEMNVSTLELGDSALYLCASSRASDSGPDTQYFGPGTRLTVL.

In regard to this clonotype: The junction departs from the called germline gene at one end, perhaps through a read error. This chain connects TRBV12-3 or TRBV12-4 to TRBJ2-1; 7 positions agree with TRBD2. The CDR3 consists of 19 residues. The CDR3, as DNA: TGTGCCATCAGTTTAAGGGTTCGGCTAGCGGAGGGGACGGGGAATGAGCAGTTCTTC. Translated: CAISLRVRLAEGTGNEQFF.

With regard to this clonotype: The final CDR3 position lacks the conserved phenylalanine or tryptophan, pointing to a likely read error. The V gene is TRBV10-3, the J gene TRBJ2-1; tentatively, D is TRBD2 (5 bases). CDR3 length equals 12 residues. Trimming shortened V by 8 bases and J by 8 bases, and 13 bases separated the two germline ends. From germline, CDR1 is ENHRY and CDR2 SYGVKD. CDR3: CAIGSGRDEQFS. As DNA, the CDR3 is TGTGCCATCGGCTCGGGGAGAGATGAGCAGTTCTCC.

This clonotype was found many times. The V gene is TRBV5-5, the J gene TRBJ1-1; perhaps TRBD1 as D (5 bases). Germline assignment: CDR1 SGHKS and CDR2 YYEKEE (reference sequence). This CDR3 contains 13 residues. Trimming took 0 bases from V and 4 from J, leaving 7 bases between them. The CDR3 region is CASSLEGRTEAFF. The DNA for the CDR3 is TGTGCCAGCAGCTTGGAGGGGCGCACTGAAGCTTTCTTT.

The CDR3 bases are TGTGCCACCATCGGGGGACACAGGACTAGCGCGACCTACAATGAGCAGTTCTTC. Translation: CATIGGHRTSATYNEQFF. The chain recombines TRBV28 with TRBJ2-1, with 9 nucleotides matching TRBD2. Germline V gene lookup returns CDR1 MDHEN and CDR2 SYDVKM. V shed 10 bases and J 2 bases; nucleotides not matched to a gene: 18. The length of the CDR3 is 18 residues.